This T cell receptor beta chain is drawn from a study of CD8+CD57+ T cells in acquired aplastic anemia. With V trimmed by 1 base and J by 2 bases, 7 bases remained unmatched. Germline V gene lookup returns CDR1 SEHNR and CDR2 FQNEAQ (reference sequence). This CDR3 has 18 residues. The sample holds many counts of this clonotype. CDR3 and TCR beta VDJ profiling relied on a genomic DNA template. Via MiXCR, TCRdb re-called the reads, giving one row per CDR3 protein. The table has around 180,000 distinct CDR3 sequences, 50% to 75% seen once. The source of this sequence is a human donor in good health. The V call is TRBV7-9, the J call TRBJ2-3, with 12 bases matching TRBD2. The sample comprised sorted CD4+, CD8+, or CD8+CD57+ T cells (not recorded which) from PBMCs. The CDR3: CASSLVTSGRLNTDTQYF. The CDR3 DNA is TGTGCCAGCAGCTTAGTGACTAGCGGGAGACTAAACACAGATACGCAGTATTTT.